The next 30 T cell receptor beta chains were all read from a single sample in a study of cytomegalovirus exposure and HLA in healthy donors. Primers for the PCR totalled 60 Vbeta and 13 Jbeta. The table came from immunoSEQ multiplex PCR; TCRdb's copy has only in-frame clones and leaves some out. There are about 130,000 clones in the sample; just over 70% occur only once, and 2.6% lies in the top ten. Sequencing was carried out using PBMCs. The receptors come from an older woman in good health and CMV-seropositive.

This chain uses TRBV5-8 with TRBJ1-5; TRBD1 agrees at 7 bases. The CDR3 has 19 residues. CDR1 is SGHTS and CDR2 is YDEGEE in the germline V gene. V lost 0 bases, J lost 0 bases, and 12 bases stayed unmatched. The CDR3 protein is CASSLAPGGLLYSNQPQHF. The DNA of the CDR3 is TGTGCCAGCAGCTTGGCCCCAGGGGGACTTCTCTATAGCAATCAGCCCCAGCATTTT.

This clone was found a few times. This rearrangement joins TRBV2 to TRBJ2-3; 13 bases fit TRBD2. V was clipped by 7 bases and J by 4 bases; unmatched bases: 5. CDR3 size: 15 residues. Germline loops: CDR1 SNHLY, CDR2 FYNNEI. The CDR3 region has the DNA TGTGCCAGCACCCCGGGACTAGCGGGGTCAGATACGCAGTATTTT. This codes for CASTPGLAGSDTQYF.

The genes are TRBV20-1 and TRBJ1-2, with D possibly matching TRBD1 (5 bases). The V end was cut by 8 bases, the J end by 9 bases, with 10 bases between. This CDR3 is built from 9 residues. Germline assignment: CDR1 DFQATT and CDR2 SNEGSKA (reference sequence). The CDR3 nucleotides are TGCAGTCAGTCAGGGAGCTACACCTTC. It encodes CSQSGSYTF.

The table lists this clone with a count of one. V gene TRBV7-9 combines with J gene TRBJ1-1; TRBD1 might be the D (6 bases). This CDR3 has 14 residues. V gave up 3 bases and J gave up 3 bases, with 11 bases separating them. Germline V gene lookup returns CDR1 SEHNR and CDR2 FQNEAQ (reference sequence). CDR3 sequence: CASSFQDSYTEAFF. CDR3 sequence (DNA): TGTGCCAGCAGCTTCCAGGACAGCTACACTGAAGCTTTCTTT.

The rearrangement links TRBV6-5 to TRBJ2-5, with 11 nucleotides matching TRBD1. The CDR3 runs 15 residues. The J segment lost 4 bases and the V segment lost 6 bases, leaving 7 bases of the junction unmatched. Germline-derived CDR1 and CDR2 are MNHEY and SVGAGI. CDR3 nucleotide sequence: TGTGCCAGCAGACGAGCCGGGACAGGGGGAGAGACCCAGTACTTC. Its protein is CASRRAGTGGETQYF.

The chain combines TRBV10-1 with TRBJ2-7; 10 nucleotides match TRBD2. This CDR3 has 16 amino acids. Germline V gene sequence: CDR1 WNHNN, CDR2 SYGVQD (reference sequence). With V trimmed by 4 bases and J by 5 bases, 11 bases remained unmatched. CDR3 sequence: CASSVAGGPPWNEQYF. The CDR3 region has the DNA TGCGCCAGCAGTGTAGCGGGGGGCCCCCCGTGGAACGAGCAGTACTTC.

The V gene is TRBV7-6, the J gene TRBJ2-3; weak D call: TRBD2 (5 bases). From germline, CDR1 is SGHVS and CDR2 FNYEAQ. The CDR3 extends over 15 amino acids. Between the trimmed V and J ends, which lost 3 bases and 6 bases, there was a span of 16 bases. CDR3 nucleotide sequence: TGTGCCAGCAGCTTCGGGGAAGCCCCCCCCGATACGCAGTATTTT. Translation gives CASSFGEAPPDTQYF.

The CDR3 bases are TGTGCCAGCAGCTTTCCCCTGGGGGGAGATGAAAAACTGTTTTTT. This sequence encodes CASSFPLGGDEKLFF. The chain carries TRBV7-9 and TRBJ1-4; a possible D gene is TRBD1 (5 bases). V gave up 3 bases and J gave up 6 bases, with 14 bases separating them. The CDR3 extends over 15 amino acids. Germline lookup yields CDR1 SEHNR and CDR2 FQNEAQ (reference sequence).

CDR3 loop: CASEKAGALNEQFF. The DNA for the CDR3 is TGTGCCAGCGAGAAGGCGGGGGCCTTAAATGAGCAGTTCTTC. This rearrangement joins TRBV9 to TRBJ2-1, with a weak D call TRBD2 (7 bases). Germline CDR1 is SGDLS and CDR2 is YYNGEE. Trimming pared 7 bases from V and 7 bases from J, leaving 18 bases between. The CDR3 contains 14 residues.

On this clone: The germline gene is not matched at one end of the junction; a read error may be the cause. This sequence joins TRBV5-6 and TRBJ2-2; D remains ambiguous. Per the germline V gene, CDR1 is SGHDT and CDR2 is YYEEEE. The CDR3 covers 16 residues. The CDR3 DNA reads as TGTGCCAGCGGCTTCACTTCCGGGTCCGGGACCGGGGAGCTGTTTTTT. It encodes CASGFTSGSGTGELFF.

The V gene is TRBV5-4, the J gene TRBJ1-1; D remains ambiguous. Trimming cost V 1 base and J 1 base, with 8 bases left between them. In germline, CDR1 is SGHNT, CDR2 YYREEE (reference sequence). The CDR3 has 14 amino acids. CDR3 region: CASSLLGQNTEAFF. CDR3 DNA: TGTGCCAGCAGCTTGTTGGGCCAGAACACTGAAGCTTTCTTT. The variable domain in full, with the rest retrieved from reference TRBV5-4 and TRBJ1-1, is ETGVTQSPTHLIKTRGQQVTLRCSSQSGHNTVSWYQQALGQGPQFIFQYYREEENGRGNFPPRFSGLQFPNYSSELNVNALELDDSALYLCASSLLGQNTEAFFGQGTRLTVV.

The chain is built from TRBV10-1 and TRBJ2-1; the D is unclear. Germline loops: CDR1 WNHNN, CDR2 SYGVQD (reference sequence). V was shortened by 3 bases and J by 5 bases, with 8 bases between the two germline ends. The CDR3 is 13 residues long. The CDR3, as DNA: TGCGCCAGCAGTGATATACAGAACAATGAGCAGTTCTTC. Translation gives CASSDIQNNEQFF.

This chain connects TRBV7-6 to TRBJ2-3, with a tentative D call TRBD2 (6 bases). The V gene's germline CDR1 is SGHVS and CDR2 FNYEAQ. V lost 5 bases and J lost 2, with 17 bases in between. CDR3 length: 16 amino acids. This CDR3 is CASSPTAGLATDTQYF. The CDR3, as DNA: TGTGCCAGCAGCCCCACGGCGGGACTCGCCACAGATACGCAGTATTTT. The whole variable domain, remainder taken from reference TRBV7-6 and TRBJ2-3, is GAGVSQSPRYKVTKRGQDVALRCDPISGHVSLYWYRQALGQGPEFLTYFNYEAQQDKSGLPNDRFSAERPEGSISTLTIQRTEQRDSAMYRCASSPTAGLATDTQYFGPGTRLTVL.

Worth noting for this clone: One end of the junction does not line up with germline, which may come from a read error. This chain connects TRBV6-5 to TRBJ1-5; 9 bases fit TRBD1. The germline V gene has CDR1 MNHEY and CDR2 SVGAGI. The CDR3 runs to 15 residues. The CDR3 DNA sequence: TGTGCCAGCAGTAACACCGGGACAGGGAATCACCCCCAGCATTTT. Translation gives CASSNTGTGNHPQHF.

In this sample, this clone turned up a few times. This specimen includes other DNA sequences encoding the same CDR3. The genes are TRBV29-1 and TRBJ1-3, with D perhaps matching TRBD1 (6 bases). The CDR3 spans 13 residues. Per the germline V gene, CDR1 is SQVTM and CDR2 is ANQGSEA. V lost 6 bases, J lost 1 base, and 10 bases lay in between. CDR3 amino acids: CSVKTGSGNTIYF. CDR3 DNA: TGCAGCGTAAAGACAGGTTCTGGAAACACCATATATTTT.

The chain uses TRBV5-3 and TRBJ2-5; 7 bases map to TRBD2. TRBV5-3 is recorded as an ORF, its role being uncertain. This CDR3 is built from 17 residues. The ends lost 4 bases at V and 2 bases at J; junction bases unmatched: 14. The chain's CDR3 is CARSPPLALAEQETQYF. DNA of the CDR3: TGTGCCAGAAGCCCCCCTCTCGCCCTAGCGGAGCAAGAGACCCAGTACTTC.

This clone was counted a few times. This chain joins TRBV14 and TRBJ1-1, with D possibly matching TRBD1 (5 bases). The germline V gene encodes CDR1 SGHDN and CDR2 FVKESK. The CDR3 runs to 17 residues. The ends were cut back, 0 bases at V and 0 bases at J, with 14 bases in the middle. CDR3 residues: CASSQDRGSGMNTEAFF. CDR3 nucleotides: TGTGCCAGCAGCCAAGATCGGGGCAGCGGGATGAACACTGAAGCTTTCTTT.

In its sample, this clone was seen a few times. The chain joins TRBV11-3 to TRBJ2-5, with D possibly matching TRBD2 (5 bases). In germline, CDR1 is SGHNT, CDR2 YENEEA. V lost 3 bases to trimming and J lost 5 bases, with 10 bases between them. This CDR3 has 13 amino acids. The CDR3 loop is CASSFWTGETQYF. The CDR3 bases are TGTGCCAGCAGCTTTTGGACGGGGGAGACCCAGTACTTC. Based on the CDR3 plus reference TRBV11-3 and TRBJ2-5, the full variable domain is EAGVVQSPRYKIIEKKQPVAFWCNPISGHNTLYWYLQNLGQGPELLIRYENEEAVDDSQLPKDRFSAERLKGVDSTLKIQPAELGDSAVYLCASSFWTGETQYFGPGTRLLVL.

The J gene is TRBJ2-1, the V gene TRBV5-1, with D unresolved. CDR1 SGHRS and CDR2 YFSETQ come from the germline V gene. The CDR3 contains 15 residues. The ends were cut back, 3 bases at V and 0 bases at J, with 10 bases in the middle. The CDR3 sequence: CASSSQDSSYNEQFF. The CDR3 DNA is TGCGCCAGCAGCTCCCAGGATAGCTCCTACAATGAGCAGTTCTTC.

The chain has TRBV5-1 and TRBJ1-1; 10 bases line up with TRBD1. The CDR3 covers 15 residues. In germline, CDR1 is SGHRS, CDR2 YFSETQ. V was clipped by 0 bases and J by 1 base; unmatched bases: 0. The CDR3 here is CASSLGTGGNTEAFF. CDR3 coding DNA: TGCGCCAGCAGCTTGGGGACAGGGGGGAACACTGAAGCTTTCTTT.

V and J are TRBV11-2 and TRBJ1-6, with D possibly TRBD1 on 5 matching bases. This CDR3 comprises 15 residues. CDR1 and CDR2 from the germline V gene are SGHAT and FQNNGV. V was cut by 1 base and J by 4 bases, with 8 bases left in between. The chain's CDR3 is CASSLVKGYNSPLHF. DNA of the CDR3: TGTGCCAGCAGCTTAGTCAAGGGGTATAATTCACCCCTCCACTTT.

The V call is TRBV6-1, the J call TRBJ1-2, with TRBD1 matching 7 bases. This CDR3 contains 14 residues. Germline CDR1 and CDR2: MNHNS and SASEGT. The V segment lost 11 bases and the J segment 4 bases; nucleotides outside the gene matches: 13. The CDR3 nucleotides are TGTGCCGCCGAGAACAGGGGCGACTCCTATGGCTACACCTTC. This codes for CAAENRGDSYGYTF.

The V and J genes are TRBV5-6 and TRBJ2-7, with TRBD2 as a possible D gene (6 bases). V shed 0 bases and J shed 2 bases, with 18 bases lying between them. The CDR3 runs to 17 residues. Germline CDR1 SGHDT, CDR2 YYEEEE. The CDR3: CASSLARVAAQAYEQYF. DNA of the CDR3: TGTGCCAGCAGCTTGGCCAGGGTAGCGGCGCAGGCCTACGAGCAGTACTTC.

The CDR3: CSVTGYTEAFF. CDR3 DNA: TGCAGCGTCACAGGGTACACTGAAGCTTTCTTT. The V call is TRBV29-1, the J call TRBJ1-1, with a possible D match to TRBD1 (6 bases). The germline CDR1 and CDR2 sequences are SQVTM and ANQGSEA. The CDR3 contains 11 residues. V lost 6 bases and J lost 3, with 8 bases in between.

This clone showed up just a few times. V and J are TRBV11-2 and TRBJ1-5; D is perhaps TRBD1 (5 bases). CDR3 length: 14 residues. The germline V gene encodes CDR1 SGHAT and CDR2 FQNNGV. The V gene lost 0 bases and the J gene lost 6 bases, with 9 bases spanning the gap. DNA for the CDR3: TGTGCCAGCAGCTTAGACCCGGGGGGTCAGCCCCAGCATTTT. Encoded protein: CASSLDPGGQPQHF.

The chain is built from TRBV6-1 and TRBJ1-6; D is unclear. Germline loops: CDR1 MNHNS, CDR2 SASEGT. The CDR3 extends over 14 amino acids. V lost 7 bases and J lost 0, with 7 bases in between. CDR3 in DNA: TGTGCCAGCATCAGTCTCTCCTATAATTCACCCCTCCACTTT. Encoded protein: CASISLSYNSPLHF.

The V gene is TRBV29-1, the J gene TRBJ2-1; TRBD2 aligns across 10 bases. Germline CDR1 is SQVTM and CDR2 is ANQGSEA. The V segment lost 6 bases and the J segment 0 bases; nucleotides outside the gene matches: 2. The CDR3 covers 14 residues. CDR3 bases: TGCAGCGTAGTAGCGGGGGGCTCCTACAATGAGCAGTTCTTC. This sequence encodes CSVVAGGSYNEQFF.

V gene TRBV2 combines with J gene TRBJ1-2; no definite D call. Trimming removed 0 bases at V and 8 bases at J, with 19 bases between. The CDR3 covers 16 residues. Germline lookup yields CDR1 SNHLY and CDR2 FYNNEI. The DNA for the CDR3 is TGTGCCAGCAGTGAAGCGCTTCGGGGTCACGGCGACGGCTACACCTTC. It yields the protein CASSEALRGHGDGYTF.

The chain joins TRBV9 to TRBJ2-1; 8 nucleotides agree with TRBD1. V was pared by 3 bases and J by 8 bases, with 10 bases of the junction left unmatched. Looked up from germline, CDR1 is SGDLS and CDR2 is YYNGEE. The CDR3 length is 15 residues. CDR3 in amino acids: CASSGTRGRLHEQFF. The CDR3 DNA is TGTGCCAGCAGCGGGACCAGGGGGCGTCTACATGAGCAGTTCTTC.

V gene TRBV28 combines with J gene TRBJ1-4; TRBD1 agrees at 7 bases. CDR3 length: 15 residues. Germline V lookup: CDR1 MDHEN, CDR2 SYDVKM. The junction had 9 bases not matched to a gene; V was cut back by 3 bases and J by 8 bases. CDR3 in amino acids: CASSFRGRGPEKLFF. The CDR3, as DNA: TGTGCCAGCAGTTTTAGGGGGCGAGGGCCGGAAAAACTGTTTTTT.